This is a list of T cell receptor beta chains from one sample in a study of tumor and adjacent non-tumor tissue in lung cancer. TCRdb re-analysed the multiplex PCR reads in MiXCR, keeping a single row per CDR3 protein. This table holds 35,000 to 55,000 distinct CDR3 sequences, more than 60% found once. Sample: distant non-tumor lung tissue. The receptor set was obtained from a woman aged 40 to 50 with non-small cell lung cancer. Each CDR3 is given with its conserved first and last residue. D genes are given only for firm matches. Expanded clones get a size class; other rows say once, few or many, or leave the size out.

j_call d_call clone_size v_call cdr3_aa cdr3_nt
TRBJ2-3 TRBD1 NA TRBV4-1 CVSSQDPGTGYDAQYF TGCGTCAGCAGCCAAGATCCTGGGACAGGGTACGATGCGCAGTATTTT
TRBJ1-1 NA few TRBV10-3 CANRKTENTEAFF TGTGCCAACAGGAAGACAGAGAACACTGAAGCTTTCTTT
TRBJ2-3 TRBD2 many TRBV6-2/TRBV6-3 CASSYLAGGRDTQYF TGTGCCAGCAGTTATTTAGCGGGGGGAAGAGATACGCAGTATTTT
TRBJ2-1 NA NA TRBV11-2 CASSTTLAALHNEQFF TGTGCCAGCAGCACGACGCTAGCTGCACTGCACAATGAGCAGTTCTTC
TRBJ1-3 NA NA TRBV30 CAWSSGNSVNTTYF TGTGCCTGGAGCTCAGGAAACTCTGTAAACACCACATATTTT
TRBJ2-3 NA NA TRBV19 CATSTPKVQRTDTQYF TGTGCCACTAGTACCCCTAAGGTGCAGCGCACAGATACGCAGTATTTT
TRBJ2-1 TRBD2 NA TRBV11-3 CVSSRGLAGDEQLF TGTGTCAGCAGCCGAGGGCTAGCGGGGGATGAGCAGCTCTTC
TRBJ1-5 TRBD1 NA TRBV28 CASSRTSRGLSDQPQHF TGTGCCAGCAGCCGCACATCTAGGGGGCTTAGCGATCAGCCCCAGCATTTT
TRBJ2-2 NA NA TRBV10-1 CASSERVETRELFF TGCGCCAGCAGTGAGAGGGTGGAAACCAGGGAACTGTTTTTT
TRBJ2-1 NA NA TRBV11-3 CASSLEGNVQFF TGTGCCAGCAGCTTAGAGGGGAATGTACAGTTCTTC
TRBJ1-1 NA NA TRBV6-5 CASSTLGRDTEAFF TGTGCCAGCAGCACTCTGGGACGGGATACTGAAGCTTTCTTT
TRBJ2-1 NA many TRBV4-2 CASSQPTPSGQFF TGTGCCAGCAGCCAACCCACGCCCAGTGGGCAGTTCTTC
TRBJ1-2 TRBD1 NA TRBV5-5 CTSSAMTGGGGYTF TGTACCAGCAGCGCAATGACAGGGGGGGGTGGCTACACCTTC
TRBJ1-3 NA NA TRBV11-2 CTSSWGSGNTIYF TGTACCAGCAGCTGGGGTTCTGGAAACACCATATATTTT
TRBJ2-1 NA NA TRBV11-3 CASIPRSRSSYNEQFF TGTGCCAGCATCCCAAGATCTAGGAGCTCCTATAATGAGCAGTTCTTC
TRBJ1-4 NA NA TRBV4-1 CATSPFSGTAIEKLFF TGCGCCACCAGCCCATTCTCCGGGACGGCTATTGAAAAACTGTTTTTT
TRBJ2-7 NA NA TRBV29-1 CSVEGIGRASYEQYF TGCAGCGTTGAAGGGATCGGGCGCGCCTCCTACGAGCAGTACTTC
TRBJ1-2 NA NA TRBV5-8 CASSPRTGPAYGYTF TGTGCCAGCAGCCCCCGTACGGGCCCAGCATATGGCTACACCTTC
TRBJ2-7 NA NA TRBV11-2 CASSRSRGASSYEQYF TGCGCCAGCAGTAGATCACGGGGGGCATCTTCCTACGAGCAGTACTTC
TRBJ2-5 NA few TRBV11-2 CASSLRTEAQYF TGTGCCAGCAGCTTACGAACAGAGGCCCAGTATTTC
TRBJ2-2 NA NA TRBV5-1 CASSLPSDTGELFF TGCGCCAGCAGCTTGCCTAGCGACACCGGGGAGCTGTTTTTT
TRBJ1-2 TRBD1 medium-sized TRBV6-6 CASSPRDRVTDGYTF TGTGCCAGCAGCCCCAGGGACAGGGTTACCGATGGCTACACCTTC